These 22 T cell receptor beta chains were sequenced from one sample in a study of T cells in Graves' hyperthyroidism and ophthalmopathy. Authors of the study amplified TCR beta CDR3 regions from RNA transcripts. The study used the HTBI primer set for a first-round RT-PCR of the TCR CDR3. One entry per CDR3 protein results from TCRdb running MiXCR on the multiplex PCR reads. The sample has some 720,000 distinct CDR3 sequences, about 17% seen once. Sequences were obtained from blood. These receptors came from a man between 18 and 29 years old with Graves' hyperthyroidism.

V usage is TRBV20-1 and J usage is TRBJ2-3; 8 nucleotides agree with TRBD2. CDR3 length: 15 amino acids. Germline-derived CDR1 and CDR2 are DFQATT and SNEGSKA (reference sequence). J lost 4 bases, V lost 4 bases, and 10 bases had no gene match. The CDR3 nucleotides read TGCAGTGCTAAAAATAGCGGGGTGGGGGCAGATACGCAGTATTTT. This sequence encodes CSAKNSGVGADTQYF.

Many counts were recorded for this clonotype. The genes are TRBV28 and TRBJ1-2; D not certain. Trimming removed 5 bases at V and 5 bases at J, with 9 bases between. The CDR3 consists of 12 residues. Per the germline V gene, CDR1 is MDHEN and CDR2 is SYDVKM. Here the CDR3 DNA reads TGTGCCAGCAGTCCCGATCGATATGGCTACACCTTC. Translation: CASSPDRYGYTF.

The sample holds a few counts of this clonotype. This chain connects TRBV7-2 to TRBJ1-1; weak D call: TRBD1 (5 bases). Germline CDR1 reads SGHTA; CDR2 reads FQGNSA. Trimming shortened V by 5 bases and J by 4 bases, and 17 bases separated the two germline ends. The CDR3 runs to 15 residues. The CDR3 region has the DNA TGTGCCAGCAGCGCCTCCCCTGACAGTCTCACTGAAGCTTTCTTT. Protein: CASSASPDSLTEAFF.

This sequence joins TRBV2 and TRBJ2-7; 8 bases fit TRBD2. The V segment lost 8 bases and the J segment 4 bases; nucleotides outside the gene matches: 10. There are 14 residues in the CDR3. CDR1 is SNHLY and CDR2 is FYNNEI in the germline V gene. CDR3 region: CASRGVAGRYEQYF. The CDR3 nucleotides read TGTGCCAGCCGCGGGGTAGCGGGAAGGTACGAGCAGTACTTC.

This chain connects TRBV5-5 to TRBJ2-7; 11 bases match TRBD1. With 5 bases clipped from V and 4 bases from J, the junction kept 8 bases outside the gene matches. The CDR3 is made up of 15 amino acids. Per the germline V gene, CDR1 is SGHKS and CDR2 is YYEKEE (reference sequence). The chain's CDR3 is CASRAPGQGAYEQYF. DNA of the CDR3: TGTGCCAGCAGGGCCCCCGGACAGGGGGCTTACGAGCAGTACTTC.

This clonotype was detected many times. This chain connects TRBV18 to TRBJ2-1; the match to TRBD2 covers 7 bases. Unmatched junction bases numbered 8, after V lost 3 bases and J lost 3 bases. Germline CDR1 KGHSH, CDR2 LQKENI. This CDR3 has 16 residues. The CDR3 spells CASSPSGGSRYNEQFF. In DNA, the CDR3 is TGTGCCAGCTCACCCTCAGGCGGGAGCCGCTACAATGAGCAGTTCTTC.

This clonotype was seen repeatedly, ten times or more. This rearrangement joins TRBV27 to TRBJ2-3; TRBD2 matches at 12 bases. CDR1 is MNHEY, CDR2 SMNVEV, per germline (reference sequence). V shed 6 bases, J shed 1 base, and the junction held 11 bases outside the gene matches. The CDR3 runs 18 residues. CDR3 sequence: CASSFSFWTSGGTDTQYF. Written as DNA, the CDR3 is TGTGCCAGCAGCTTTTCTTTTTGGACTAGCGGGGGCACAGATACGCAGTATTTT.

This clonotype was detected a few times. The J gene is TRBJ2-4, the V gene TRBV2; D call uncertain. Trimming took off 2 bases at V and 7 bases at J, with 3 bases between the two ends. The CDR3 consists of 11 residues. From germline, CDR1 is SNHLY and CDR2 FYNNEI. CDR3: CASSERNIQYF. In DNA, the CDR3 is TGTGCCAGCAGTGAAAGGAACATTCAGTACTTC.

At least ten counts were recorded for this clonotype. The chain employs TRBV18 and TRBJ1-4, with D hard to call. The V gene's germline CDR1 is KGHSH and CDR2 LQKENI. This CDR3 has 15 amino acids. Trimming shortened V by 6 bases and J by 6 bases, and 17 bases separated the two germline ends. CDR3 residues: CASSPSTGPDEKLFF. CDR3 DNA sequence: TGTGCCAGCTCGCCTTCCACCGGGCCGGATGAAAAACTGTTTTTT.

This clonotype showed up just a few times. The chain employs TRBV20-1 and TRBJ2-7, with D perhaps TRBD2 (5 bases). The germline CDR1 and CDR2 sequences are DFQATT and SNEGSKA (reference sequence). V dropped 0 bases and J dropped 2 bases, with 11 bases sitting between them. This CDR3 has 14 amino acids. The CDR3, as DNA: TGCAGTGCTAGAGATAAACGGGAAACCTACGAGCAGTACTTC. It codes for CSARDKRETYEQYF.

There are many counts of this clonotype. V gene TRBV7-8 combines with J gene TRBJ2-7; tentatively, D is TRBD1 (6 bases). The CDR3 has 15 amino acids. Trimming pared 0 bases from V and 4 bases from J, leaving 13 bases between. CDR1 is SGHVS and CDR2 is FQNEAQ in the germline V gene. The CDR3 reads CASSLANRVPYEQYF. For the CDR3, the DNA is TGTGCCAGCAGCTTAGCTAACAGGGTTCCGTACGAGCAGTACTTC.

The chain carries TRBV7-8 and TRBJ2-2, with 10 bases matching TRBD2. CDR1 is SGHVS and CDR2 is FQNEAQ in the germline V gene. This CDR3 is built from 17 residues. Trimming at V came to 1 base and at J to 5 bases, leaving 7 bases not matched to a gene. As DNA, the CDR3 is TGTGCCAGCAGCTTAGAGCTAGCGGGAGTAGGTACCGGGGAGCTGTTTTTT. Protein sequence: CASSLELAGVGTGELFF.

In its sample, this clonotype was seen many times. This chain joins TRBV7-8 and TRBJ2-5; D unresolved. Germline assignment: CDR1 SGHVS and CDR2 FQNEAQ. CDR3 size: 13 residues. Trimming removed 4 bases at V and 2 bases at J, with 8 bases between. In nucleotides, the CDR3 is TGTGCCAGCAGCTCCGATGGGCAAGAGACCCAGTACTTC. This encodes CASSSDGQETQYF.

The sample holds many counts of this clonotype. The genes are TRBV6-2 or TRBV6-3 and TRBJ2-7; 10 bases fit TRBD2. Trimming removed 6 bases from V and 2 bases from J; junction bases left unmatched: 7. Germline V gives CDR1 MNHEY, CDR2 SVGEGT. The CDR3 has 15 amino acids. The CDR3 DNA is TGTGCCAGCAGGAAGGAAAGCGGGAGGGCCTACGAGCAGTACTTC. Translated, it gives CASRKESGRAYEQYF.

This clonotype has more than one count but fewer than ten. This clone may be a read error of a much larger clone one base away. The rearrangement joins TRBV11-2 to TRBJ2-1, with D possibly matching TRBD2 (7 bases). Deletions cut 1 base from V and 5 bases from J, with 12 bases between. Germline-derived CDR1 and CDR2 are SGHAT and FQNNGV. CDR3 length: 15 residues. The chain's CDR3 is CASSLGRGPHNEQFF. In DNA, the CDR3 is TGTGCCAGCAGCTTAGGGCGGGGGCCCCACAATGAGCAGTTCTTC.

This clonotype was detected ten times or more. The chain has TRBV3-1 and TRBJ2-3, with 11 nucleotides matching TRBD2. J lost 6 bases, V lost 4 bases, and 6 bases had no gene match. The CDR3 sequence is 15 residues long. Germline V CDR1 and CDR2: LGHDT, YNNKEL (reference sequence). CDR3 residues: CASSPGLAEGDTQYF. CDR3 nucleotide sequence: TGTGCCAGCAGCCCGGGACTAGCGGAAGGGGATACGCAGTATTTT.

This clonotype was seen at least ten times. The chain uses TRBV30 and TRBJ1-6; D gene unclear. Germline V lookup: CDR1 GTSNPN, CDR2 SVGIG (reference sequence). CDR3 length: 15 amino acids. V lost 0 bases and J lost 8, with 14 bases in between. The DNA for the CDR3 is TGTGCCTGGAGTGTAAAGGCGGCCTGGGATTCACCCCTCCACTTT. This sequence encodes CAWSVKAAWDSPLHF.

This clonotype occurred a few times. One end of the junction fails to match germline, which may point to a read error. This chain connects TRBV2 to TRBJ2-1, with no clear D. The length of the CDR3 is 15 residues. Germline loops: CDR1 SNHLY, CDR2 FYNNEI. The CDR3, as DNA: TGTACCAGCAGACAACGAGACGAGAGCTACAATGAGCAGTTCTTC. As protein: CTSRQRDESYNEQFF.

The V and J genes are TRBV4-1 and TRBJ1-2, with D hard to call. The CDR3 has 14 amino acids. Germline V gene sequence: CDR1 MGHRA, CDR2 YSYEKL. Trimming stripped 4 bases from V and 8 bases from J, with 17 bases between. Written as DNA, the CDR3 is TGCGCCAGCAGCCCACCGGGTACCGGACGCGGCTACACCTTC. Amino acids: CASSPPGTGRGYTF.

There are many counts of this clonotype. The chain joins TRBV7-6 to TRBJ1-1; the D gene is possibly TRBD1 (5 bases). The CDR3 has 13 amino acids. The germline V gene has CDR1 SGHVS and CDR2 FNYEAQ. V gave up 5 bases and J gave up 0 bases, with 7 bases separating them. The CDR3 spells CASSRQLNTEAFF. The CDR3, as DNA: TGTGCCAGCAGCAGACAGCTGAACACTGAAGCTTTCTTT.

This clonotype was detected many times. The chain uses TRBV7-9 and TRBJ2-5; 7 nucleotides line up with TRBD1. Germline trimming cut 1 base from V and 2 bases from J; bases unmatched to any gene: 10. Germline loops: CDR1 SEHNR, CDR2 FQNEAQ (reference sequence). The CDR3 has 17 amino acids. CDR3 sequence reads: CASSLVSPQGVQETQYF. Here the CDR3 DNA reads TGTGCCAGCAGCTTAGTGTCACCCCAGGGGGTACAAGAGACCCAGTACTTC.

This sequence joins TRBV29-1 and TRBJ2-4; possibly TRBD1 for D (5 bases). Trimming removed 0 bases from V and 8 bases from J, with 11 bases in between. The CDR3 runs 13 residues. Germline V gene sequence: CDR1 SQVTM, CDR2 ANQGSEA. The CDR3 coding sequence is TGCAGCGTTGAAGATCAGGGTTCCTACATTCAGTACTTC. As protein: CSVEDQGSYIQYF.